Presented here are 7 T cell receptor beta chains from one specimen sequenced in a study of Graves' ophthalmopathy and Graves' hyperthyroidism. From RNA, the CDR3 regions of TCR beta chains were amplified and sequenced. An initial RT-PCR round employing HTBI primers preceded a second-round multiplex PCR. MiXCR was run by TCRdb on the multiplex PCR reads, yielding one entry per CDR3 protein. Of roughly 1.1 million distinct CDR3 sequences listed, about two fifths were seen once; the top ten hold around 10%. The sequencing input was peripheral blood or thyroid tissue (not recorded which). These receptors all stem from an adult man with Graves' hyperthyroidism.

This clonotype occurred a few times. The rearrangement uses TRBV4-3 and TRBJ1-4, with D possibly TRBD1 on 5 matching bases. V shed 0 bases and J shed 5 bases, with 13 bases lying between them. The CDR3 runs 16 residues. Germline values: CDR1 LGHNA, CDR2 YSLEER. The CDR3, as DNA: TGCGCCAGCAGCCAAGATCCCCAGGGACCAAATGAAAAACTGTTTTTT. Translated, it gives CASSQDPQGPNEKLFF.

This clonotype was detected ten times or more. The J gene is TRBJ2-2, the V gene TRBV15, with 8 bases matching TRBD2. The CDR3 sequence is 17 residues long. With V trimmed by 0 bases and J by 4 bases, 7 bases remained unmatched. The germline CDR1 and CDR2 sequences are LNHNV and YYDKDF (reference sequence). CDR3 DNA: TGTGCCACCAGCAGAGATTTGAGCGGGAGATTCACCGGGGAGCTGTTTTTT. Its protein is CATSRDLSGRFTGELFF.

This clonotype was found many times. This chain joins TRBV4-2 and TRBJ1-1, with D possibly matching TRBD1 (5 bases). Germline CDR1 is LGHNA and CDR2 is YNFKEQ. V was cut by 4 bases and J by 5 bases, with 8 bases left in between. The CDR3 totals 12 residues. The DNA for the CDR3 is TGTGCCAGCAGCCTTCGACAGACTGAAGCTTTCTTT. It yields the protein CASSLRQTEAFF.

This sequence joins TRBV7-2 and TRBJ2-5; the D is unclear. V shed 1 base and J shed 4 bases, with 13 bases lying between them. The V gene's germline CDR1 is SGHTA and CDR2 FQGNSA. The CDR3 is 15 residues long. CDR3 in amino acids: CASSLEFGSSETQYF. Here the CDR3 DNA reads TGTGCCAGCAGCTTAGAGTTTGGAAGCTCAGAGACCCAGTACTTC.

The chain uses TRBV7-6 and TRBJ2-2, with 14 bases fitting TRBD2. The CDR3 totals 18 residues. J lost 0 bases, V lost 6 bases, and 6 bases had no gene match. Germline CDR1 SGHVS, CDR2 FNYEAQ. The CDR3 sequence: CASRGLAGGPSNTGELFF. CDR3 DNA: TGTGCCAGCAGAGGACTAGCGGGGGGCCCTTCGAACACCGGGGAGCTGTTTTTT.

Regarding this clonotype: This may arise from a read error, as a much more abundant clone is one base away. The CDR3 ends on some other residue instead of the conserved phenylalanine or tryptophan, so this is likely a read error. V usage is TRBV10-2 and J usage is TRBJ2-2; 7 bases match TRBD1. Per germline, CDR1 WSHSY and CDR2 SAAADI. After removal of 1 base from V and 1 base from J, the junction contained 3 bases not matched to a gene. This CDR3 has 16 amino acids. The CDR3 nucleotides are TGCGCCAGCAGTGAGTTCACAGGGGAGAACACCGGGGAGCTGTTTTGT. It specifies CASSEFTGENTGELFC.

This clonotype was found many times. The chain carries TRBV7-8 and TRBJ2-2; 11 bases map to TRBD1. The junction had 9 bases not matched to a gene; V was cut back by 5 bases and J by 4 bases. There are 17 residues in the CDR3. Germline CDR1 reads SGHVS; CDR2 reads FQNEAQ. The CDR3, as DNA: TGTGCCAGCAGCCCGTTCGGGACAGGGGGTGCCACCGGGGAGCTGTTTTTT. This encodes CASSPFGTGGATGELFF. Variable domain in full (rest from reference TRBV7-8 and TRBJ2-2): GAGVSQSPRYKVAKRGQDVALRCDPISGHVSLFWYQQALGQGPEFLTYFQNEAQLDKSGLPSDRFFAERPEGSVSTLKIQRTQQEDSAVYLCASSPFGTGGATGELFFGEGSRLTVL.